These 8 T cell receptor beta chains were all obtained from the same sample, sequenced in a study of T-cell memory formation after mild COVID-19. TCRdb itself ran the 5' RACE reads through MiXCR, one entry per CDR3 protein. Among 350,000 to 500,000 distinct CDR3 sequences listed, more than 15% were seen once. Sequencing input: PBMCs or a T cell subset sorted from them (not recorded which). These receptors were collected from a man aged 18 to 29 who had mild COVID-19 (a few samples of this study predate the infection). Cell type and time point are not known.

The chain uses TRBV30 and TRBJ2-7; 10 bases line up with TRBD1. Germline CDR1 GTSNPN, CDR2 SVGIG (reference sequence). Trimming at V came to 4 bases and at J to 7 bases, leaving 7 bases not matched to a gene. The CDR3 is 13 amino acids. The DNA for the CDR3 is TGTGCCTGGACCCCGGACAGGGGGGGTGAGCAGTACTTC. Encoded protein: CAWTPDRGGEQYF. Drawing the rest from reference TRBV30 and TRBJ2-7, the complete variable domain is SQTIHQWPATLVQPVGSPLSLECTVEGTSNPNLYWYRQAAGRGLQLLFYSVGIGQISSEVPQNLSASRPQDRQFILSSKKLLLSDSGFYLCAWTPDRGGEQYFGPGTRLTVT.

This clonotype occurred a few times. The chain uses TRBV7-9 and TRBJ1-2, with TRBD1 matching 8 bases. J gave up 4 bases and V 4 bases, and 2 bases lay outside the gene matches. This CDR3 spans 13 amino acids. Germline assignment: CDR1 SEHNR and CDR2 FQNEAQ (reference sequence). The DNA for the CDR3 is TGTGCCAGCAGCTCGGGACAGGTCTATGGCTACACCTTC. This codes for CASSSGQVYGYTF.

This clonotype was found a few times. This chain joins TRBV12-3 or TRBV12-4 and TRBJ2-2; D may be TRBD1 (5 bases). The CDR3 extends over 14 amino acids. The germline V and J ends were trimmed by 2 bases and 4 bases, with 8 bases remaining between them. The CDR3 is CASSLLRGTGELFF. DNA of the CDR3: TGTGCCAGCAGTTTATTAAGGGGCACCGGGGAGCTGTTTTTT.

The chain carries TRBV7-2 and TRBJ2-3, with 8 bases lining up with TRBD2. Germline CDR1 SGHTA, CDR2 FQGNSA. The CDR3 spans 16 residues. The J segment lost 4 bases and the V segment lost 5 bases, leaving 11 bases of the junction unmatched. In DNA, the CDR3 is TGTGCCAGCAGCCTCGGACTAGCCAGGGCAGCAGATACGCAGTATTTT. Translation: CASSLGLARAADTQYF.

This clonotype has a handful of counts. This sequence joins TRBV7-2 and TRBJ1-3; D gene uncertain. Trimming cost V 2 bases and J 0 bases, with 8 bases left between them. The CDR3 contains 15 residues. Germline CDR1 SGHTA, CDR2 FQGNSA. CDR3 DNA sequence: TGTGCCAGCAGCTTAATGCGGCTCTCTGGAAACACCATATATTTT. Translated, it gives CASSLMRLSGNTIYF. Full variable domain (missing parts from reference TRBV7-2 and TRBJ1-3): GAGVSQSPSNKVTEKGKDVELRCDPISGHTALYWYRQSLGQGLEFLIYFQGNSAPDKSGLPSDRFSAERTGGSVSTLTIQRTQQEDSAVYLCASSLMRLSGNTIYFGEGSWLTVV.

A few counts support this clonotype. The chain employs TRBV20-1 and TRBJ2-2; 8 bases agree with TRBD1. This CDR3 comprises 15 residues. Germline V gene data show CDR1 as DFQATT and CDR2 as SNEGSKA (reference sequence). V dropped 0 bases and J dropped 6; count of bases not matched to a gene: 6. The CDR3 bases are TGCAGTGCTAGAGATCCCGCAGGGGGCGCCGGGGAGCTGTTTTTT. This translates into CSARDPAGGAGELFF.

This clonotype appeared many times. The rearrangement joins TRBV6-5 to TRBJ2-5; 8 bases map to TRBD2. V was pared by 4 bases and J by 7 bases, with 2 bases of the junction left unmatched. CDR1 and CDR2 (germline): MNHEY, SVGAGI. The CDR3 runs 12 residues. The CDR3 is CASSLAGGTQYF. CDR3 nucleotides: TGTGCCAGCAGTTTGGCGGGGGGGACCCAGTACTTC.

This chain joins TRBV5-8 and TRBJ2-3, with 7 bases fitting TRBD2. J gave up 0 bases and V 5 bases, and 6 bases lay outside the gene matches. Per germline, CDR1 SGHTS and CDR2 YDEGEE. CDR3 length: 15 amino acids. The CDR3 nucleotides are TGTGCCAGCAGATCCGGGAGGCCCAGCACAGATACGCAGTATTTT. Translation gives CASRSGRPSTDTQYF. Full variable domain (outside the CDR3, taken from reference TRBV5-8 and TRBJ2-3): EAGVTQSPTHLIKTRGQQATLRCSPISGHTSVYWYQQALGLGLQFLLWYDEGEERNRGNFPPRFSGRQFPNYSSELNVNALELEDSALYLCASRSGRPSTDTQYFGPGTRLTVL.